This T cell receptor beta chain was sequenced for a study of blood T cell repertoires in COVID-19. The ends were cut back, 2 bases at V and 7 bases at J, with 6 bases in the middle. CDR1 LGHDT and CDR2 YNNKEL come from the germline V gene (reference sequence). The CDR3 runs 12 residues. The assay was immunoSEQ multiplex PCR, and TCRdb's table has in-frame clones only and misses some. The sample consists of approximately 300,000 clones, nearly 90% of them appearing once. Study members were between roughly 18 and 90 years old and lived in around 24 US regions. Cohorts were assigned according to the clinical history that participants reported. Two consecutive negative NP/OP PCR tests, clearance, or resolved symptoms defined Cohort 3 recovery.

The TCR sequence derives from a woman in her twenties or thirties who had recovered from COVID-19. Sequencing used PBMCs or T cells enriched from blood (not recorded which). The rearrangement joins TRBV3-1 (or the pseudogene TRBV3-2) to TRBJ2-1; D possibly corresponds to TRBD2 (5 bases). In DNA, the CDR3 is TGTGCCAGCAGCCAATGGAGGAATGAGCAGTTCTTC. Protein product: CASSQWRNEQFF.